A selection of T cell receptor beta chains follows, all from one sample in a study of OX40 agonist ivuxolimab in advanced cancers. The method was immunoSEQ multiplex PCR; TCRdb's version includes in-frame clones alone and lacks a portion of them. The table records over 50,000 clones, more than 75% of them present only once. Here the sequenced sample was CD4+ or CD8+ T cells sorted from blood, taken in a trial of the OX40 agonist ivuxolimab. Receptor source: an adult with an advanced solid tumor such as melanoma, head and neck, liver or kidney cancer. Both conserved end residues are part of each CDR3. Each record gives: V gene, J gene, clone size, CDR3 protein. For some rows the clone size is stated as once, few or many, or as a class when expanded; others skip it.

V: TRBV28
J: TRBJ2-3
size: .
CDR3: CASSLRQTTDTQYF

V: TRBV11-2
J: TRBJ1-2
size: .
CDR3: CASTPVTNYGYTF

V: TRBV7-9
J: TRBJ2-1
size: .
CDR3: CASSFPGGAGDEQFF

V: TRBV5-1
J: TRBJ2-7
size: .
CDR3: CASNSEPGYEQYF

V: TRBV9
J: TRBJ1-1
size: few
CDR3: CASSVRAGGTEAFF

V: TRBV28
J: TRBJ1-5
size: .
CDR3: CASSATVGQRFTYSNQPQHF

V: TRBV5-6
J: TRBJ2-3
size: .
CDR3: CASSPIDREDTQYF

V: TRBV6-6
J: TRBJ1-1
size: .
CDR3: CASSYTDTEAFF

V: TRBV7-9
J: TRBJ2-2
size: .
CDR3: CASSRPTFRPGELFF

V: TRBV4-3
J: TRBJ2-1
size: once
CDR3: CASSQEWEFSYNEQFF

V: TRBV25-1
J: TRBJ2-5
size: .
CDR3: CASERQGETQYF

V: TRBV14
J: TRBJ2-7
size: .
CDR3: CASSSSGGPYEQYF

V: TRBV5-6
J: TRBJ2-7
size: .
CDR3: CASSLRVKGITYEQYF

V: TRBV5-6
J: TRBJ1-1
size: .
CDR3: CASSTTLNTEAFF

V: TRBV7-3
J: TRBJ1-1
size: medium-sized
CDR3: CASSLGILGTEAFF

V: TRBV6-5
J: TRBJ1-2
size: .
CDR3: CASSSGDISYGYTF

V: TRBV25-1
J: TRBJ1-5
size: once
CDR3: CASSGPVSNQPQHF

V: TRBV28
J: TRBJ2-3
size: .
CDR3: CASSRESTSGGLLSDWDTQYF

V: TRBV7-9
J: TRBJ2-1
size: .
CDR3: CASSPDTYNEQFF

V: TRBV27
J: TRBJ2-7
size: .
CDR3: CASSPLNPREQYF

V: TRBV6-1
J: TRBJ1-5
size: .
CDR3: CASSEGSSNQPQHF

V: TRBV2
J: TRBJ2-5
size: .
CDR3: CASSDLGWVETQYF